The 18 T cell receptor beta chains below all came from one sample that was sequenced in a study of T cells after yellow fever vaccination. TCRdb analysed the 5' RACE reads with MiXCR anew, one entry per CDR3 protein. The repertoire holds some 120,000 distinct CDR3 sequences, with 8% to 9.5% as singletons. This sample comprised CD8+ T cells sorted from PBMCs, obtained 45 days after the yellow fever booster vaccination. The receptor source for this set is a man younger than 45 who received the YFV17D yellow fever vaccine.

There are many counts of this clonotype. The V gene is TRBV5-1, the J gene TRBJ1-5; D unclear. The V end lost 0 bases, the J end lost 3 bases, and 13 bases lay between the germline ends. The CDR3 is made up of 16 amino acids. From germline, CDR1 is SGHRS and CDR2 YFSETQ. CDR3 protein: CASSLEVRRFNQPQHF. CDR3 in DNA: TGCGCCAGCAGCTTGGAAGTACGGAGATTCAATCAGCCCCAGCATTTT. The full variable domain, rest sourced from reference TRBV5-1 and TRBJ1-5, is KAGVTQTPRYLIKTRGQQVTLSCSPISGHRSVSWYQQTPGQGLQFLFEYFSETQRNKGNFPGRFSGRQFSNSRSEMNVSTLELGDSALYLCASSLEVRRFNQPQHFGDGTRLSIL.

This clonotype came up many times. CDR3 amino acids: CSVEKGKGVGYEQYF. CDR3 nucleotide sequence: TGCAGCGTTGAAAAAGGAAAAGGGGTAGGCTACGAGCAGTACTTC. The chain employs TRBV29-1 and TRBJ2-7, with D perhaps matching TRBD1 (5 bases). The germline V and J ends were trimmed by 2 bases and 3 bases, with 17 bases remaining between them. This CDR3 contains 15 residues. Germline CDR1 reads SQVTM; CDR2 reads ANQGSEA.

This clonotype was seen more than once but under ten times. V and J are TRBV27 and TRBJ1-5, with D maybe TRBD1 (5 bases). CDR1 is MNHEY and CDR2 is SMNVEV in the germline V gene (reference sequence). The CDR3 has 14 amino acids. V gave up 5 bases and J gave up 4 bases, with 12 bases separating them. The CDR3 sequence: CASSPRQINQPQHF. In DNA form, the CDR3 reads TGTGCCAGCAGTCCTCGACAGATTAATCAGCCCCAGCATTTT.

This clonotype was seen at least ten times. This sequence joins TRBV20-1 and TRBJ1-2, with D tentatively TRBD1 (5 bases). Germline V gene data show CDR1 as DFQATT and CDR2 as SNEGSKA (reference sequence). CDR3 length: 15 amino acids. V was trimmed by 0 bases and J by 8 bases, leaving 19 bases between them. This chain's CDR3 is CSARDPTEVWKGYTF. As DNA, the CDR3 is TGCAGTGCTAGAGACCCGACAGAGGTATGGAAAGGCTACACCTTC.

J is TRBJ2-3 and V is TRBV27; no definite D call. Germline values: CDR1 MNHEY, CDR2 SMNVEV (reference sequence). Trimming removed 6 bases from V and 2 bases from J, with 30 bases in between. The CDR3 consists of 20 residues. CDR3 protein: CASSHGSDNDGTVTTDTQYF. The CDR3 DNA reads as TGTGCCAGCAGCCACGGTTCCGACAATGACGGCACCGTCACCACAGATACGCAGTATTTT.

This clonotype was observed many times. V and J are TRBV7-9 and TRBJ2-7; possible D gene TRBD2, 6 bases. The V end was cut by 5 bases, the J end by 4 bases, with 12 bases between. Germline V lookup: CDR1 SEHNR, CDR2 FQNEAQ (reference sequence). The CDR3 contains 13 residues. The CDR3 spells CASSGGTQYEQYF. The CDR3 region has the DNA TGTGCCAGCAGCGGCGGGACGCAGTACGAGCAGTACTTC.

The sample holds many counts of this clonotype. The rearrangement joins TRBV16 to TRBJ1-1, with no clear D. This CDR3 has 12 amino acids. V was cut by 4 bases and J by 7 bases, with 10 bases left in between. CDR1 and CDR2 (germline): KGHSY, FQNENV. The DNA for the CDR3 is TGTGCCAGCAGCCCAGGACTGCTTGAAGCTTTCTTT. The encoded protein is CASSPGLLEAFF.

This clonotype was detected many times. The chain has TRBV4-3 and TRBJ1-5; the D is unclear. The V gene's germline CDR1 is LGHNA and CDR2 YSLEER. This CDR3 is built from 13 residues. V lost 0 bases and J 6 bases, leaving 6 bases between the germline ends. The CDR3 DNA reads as TGCGCCAGCAGCCAAGATGTGGGTCAGCCCCAGCATTTT. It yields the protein CASSQDVGQPQHF.

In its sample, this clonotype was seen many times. CDR3 residues: CASSPVGDLYTGELFF. CDR3 DNA sequence: TGTGCCAGCAGCCCGGTTGGCGATCTTTACACCGGGGAGCTGTTTTTT. The rearrangement joins TRBV9 to TRBJ2-2; D is ambiguous. The V and J ends lost 4 bases and 3 bases respectively, with 16 bases between them. The CDR3 loop spans 16 amino acids. Germline-derived CDR1 and CDR2 are SGDLS and YYNGEE.

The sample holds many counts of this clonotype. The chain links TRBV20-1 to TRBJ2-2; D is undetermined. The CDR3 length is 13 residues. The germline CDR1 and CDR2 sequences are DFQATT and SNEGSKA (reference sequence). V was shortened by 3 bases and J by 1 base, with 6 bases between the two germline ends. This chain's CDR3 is CSARQRNTGELFF. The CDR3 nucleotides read TGCAGTGCTAGGCAGAGGAACACCGGGGAGCTGTTTTTT.

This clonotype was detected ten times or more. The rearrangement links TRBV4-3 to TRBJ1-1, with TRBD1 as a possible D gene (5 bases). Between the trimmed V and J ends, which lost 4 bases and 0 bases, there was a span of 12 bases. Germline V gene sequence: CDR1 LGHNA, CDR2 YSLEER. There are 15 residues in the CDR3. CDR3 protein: CASSRAGRLNTEAFF. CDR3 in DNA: TGCGCCAGCAGCCGAGCAGGGCGCCTGAACACTGAAGCTTTCTTT.

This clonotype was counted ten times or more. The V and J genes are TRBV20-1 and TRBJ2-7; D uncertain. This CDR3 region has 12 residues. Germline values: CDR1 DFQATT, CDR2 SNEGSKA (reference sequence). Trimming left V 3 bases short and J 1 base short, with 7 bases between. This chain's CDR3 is CSAREESYEQYF. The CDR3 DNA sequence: TGCAGTGCTAGGGAAGAATCCTACGAGCAGTACTTC.

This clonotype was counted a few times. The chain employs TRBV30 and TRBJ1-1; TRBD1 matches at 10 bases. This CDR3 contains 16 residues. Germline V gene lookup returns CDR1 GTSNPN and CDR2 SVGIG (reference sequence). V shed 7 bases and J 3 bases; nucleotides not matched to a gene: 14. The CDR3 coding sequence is TGTGCCTTACTGGGCGGGACAGGGGTACTAGACACTGAAGCTTTCTTT. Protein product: CALLGGTGVLDTEAFF.

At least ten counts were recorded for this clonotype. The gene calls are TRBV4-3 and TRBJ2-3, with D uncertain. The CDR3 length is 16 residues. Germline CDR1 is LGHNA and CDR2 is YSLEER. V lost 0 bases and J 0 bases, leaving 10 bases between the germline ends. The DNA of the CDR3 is TGCGCCAGCAGCCAAGAGAGTCTAACGAGCACAGATACGCAGTATTTT. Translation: CASSQESLTSTDTQYF.

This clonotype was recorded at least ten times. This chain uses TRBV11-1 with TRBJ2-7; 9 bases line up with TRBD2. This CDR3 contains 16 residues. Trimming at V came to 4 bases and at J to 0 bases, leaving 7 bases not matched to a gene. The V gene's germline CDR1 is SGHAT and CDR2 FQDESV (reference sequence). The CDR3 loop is CASSSWTSESSYEQYF. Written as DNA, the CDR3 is TGTGCCAGCAGCTCCTGGACTAGCGAAAGCTCCTACGAGCAGTACTTC.

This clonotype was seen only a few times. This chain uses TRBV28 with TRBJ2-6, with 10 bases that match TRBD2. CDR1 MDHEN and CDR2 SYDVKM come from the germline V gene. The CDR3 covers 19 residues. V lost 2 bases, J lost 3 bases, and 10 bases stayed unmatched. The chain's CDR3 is CASSLPAGGLEDGANVLTF. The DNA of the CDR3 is TGTGCCAGCAGTTTACCAGCGGGAGGGCTAGAGGATGGGGCCAACGTCCTGACTTTC.

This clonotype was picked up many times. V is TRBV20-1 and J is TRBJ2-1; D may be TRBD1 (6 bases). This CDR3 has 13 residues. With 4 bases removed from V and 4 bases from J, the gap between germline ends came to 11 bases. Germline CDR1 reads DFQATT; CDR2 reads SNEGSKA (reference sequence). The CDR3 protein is CSATGQSYNEQFF. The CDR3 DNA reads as TGCAGTGCTACCGGACAGTCTTACAATGAGCAGTTCTTC.

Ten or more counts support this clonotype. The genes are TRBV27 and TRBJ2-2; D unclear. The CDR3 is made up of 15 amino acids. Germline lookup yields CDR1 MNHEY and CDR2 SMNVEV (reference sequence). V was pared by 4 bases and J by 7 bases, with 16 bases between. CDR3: CASSYQLPSYGELFF. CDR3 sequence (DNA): TGTGCCAGCAGTTATCAGTTGCCAAGCTACGGGGAGCTGTTTTTT.